The 15 T cell receptor beta chains in this list originate from one sample, sequenced in a study of CD8+ T cells in alopecia areata. Treatment described: oral pan-JAK inhibitor, 5-10 mg twice daily. In each case, RNA was isolated and then reverse transcribed into cDNA as the sequencing template. Clones were read by immunoSEQ multiplex PCR, and TCRdb kept only the in-frame ones, dropping some. This sample has about 200,000 clones; 35% to 40% occur once, and the top ten carry more than 0.4%. This specimen was CD4+ T cells sorted from blood, taken at approximately week 34, from a patient treated with tofacitinib. These receptors all stem from a human donor with alopecia areata.

This chain joins TRBV30 and TRBJ1-1; D gene ambiguous. Germline V gene lookup returns CDR1 GTSNPN and CDR2 SVGIG (reference sequence). There are 15 residues in the CDR3. Trimming stripped 5 bases from V and 0 bases from J, with 16 bases between. DNA for the CDR3: TGTGCCTGGTCTACTCGGAAGAAACTGAACACTGAAGCTTTCTTT. Protein product: CAWSTRKKLNTEAFF.

This clone was recorded at least ten times. The chain has TRBV18 and TRBJ2-1; TRBD1 is a possible D gene (5 bases). With 3 bases removed from V and 5 bases from J, the gap between germline ends came to 11 bases. This CDR3 region has 14 residues. The germline V gene has CDR1 KGHSH and CDR2 LQKENI. DNA of the CDR3: TGTGCCAGCTCACCTCTTACAGGTAACAATGAGCAGTTCTTC. Amino acid sequence: CASSPLTGNNEQFF.

At least ten counts were recorded for this clone. The chain joins TRBV5-6 to TRBJ2-5, with 9 bases matching TRBD2. V lost 2 bases to trimming and J lost 4 bases; unmatched junction nucleotides: 9. The CDR3 length is 16 residues. Germline V CDR1 and CDR2: SGHDT, YYEEEE. The CDR3 DNA reads as TGTGCCAGCAGCTTACGGACTAGCGAGATAAGAGAGACCCAGTACTTC. Translation: CASSLRTSEIRETQYF.

The chain links TRBV29-1 to TRBJ1-1; no clear D gene. CDR3 length: 12 residues. Trimming took off 7 bases at V and 0 bases at J, with 9 bases between the two ends. From germline, CDR1 is SQVTM and CDR2 ANQGSEA. The CDR3 DNA reads TGCAGCGGATCGGATCTGAACACTGAAGCTTTCTTT. It is translated as CSGSDLNTEAFF.

This clone was observed a few times. The rearrangement joins TRBV10-3 to TRBJ2-1; the D gene is possibly TRBD2 (5 bases). Germline V lookup: CDR1 ENHRY, CDR2 SYGVKD. Trimming stripped 4 bases from V and 13 bases from J, with 17 bases between. The CDR3 sequence is 13 residues long. The CDR3 coding sequence is TGTGCCATCAGTGGGGAGAATAGAGGTGTCCAGTTCTTC. It encodes CAISGENRGVQFF.

This clone came up a few times. The V call is TRBV12-5, the J call TRBJ2-2; D not resolved. This CDR3 has 19 residues. V lost 1 base to trimming and J lost 0 bases, with 18 bases between them. Germline CDR1 reads LGHNT; CDR2 reads FRNRAP. CDR3 protein: CASGLATEAEHTNTGELFF. The CDR3 DNA reads TGTGCTAGTGGTTTGGCCACTGAAGCCGAGCATACGAACACCGGGGAGCTGTTTTTT.

The chain employs TRBV4-1 and TRBJ1-5; TRBD1 is a possible D gene (6 bases). CDR3 size: 17 residues. V was clipped by 1 base and J by 4 bases, with 17 bases between them. From germline, CDR1 is MGHRA and CDR2 YSYEKL. In nucleotides, the CDR3 is TGCGCCAGCAGCCAAGTTGACAGGTCCTTCTCTAATCAGCCCCAGCATTTT. Translated: CASSQVDRSFSNQPQHF.

The rearrangement uses TRBV6-5 and TRBJ2-6; D is possibly TRBD2 (5 bases). Trimming stripped 1 base from V and 2 bases from J, with 9 bases between. The CDR3 runs 16 residues. CDR1 is MNHEY and CDR2 is SVGAGI in the germline V gene. The CDR3 sequence: CASSYWFGAGANVLTF. In DNA, the CDR3 is TGTGCCAGCAGTTACTGGTTCGGGGCTGGGGCCAACGTCCTGACTTTC.

The V gene is TRBV6-6, the J gene TRBJ1-5; D might be TRBD1 (6 bases). CDR1 and CDR2 (germline): MNHNY, SVGAGI (reference sequence). V gave up 6 bases and J gave up 0 bases, with 12 bases separating them. This CDR3 comprises 15 residues. The CDR3 sequence: CASRGTHDSNQPQHF. Here the CDR3 DNA reads TGTGCCAGCAGAGGGACACATGATAGCAATCAGCCCCAGCATTTT.

V and J are TRBV7-2 and TRBJ2-7, with a tentative D call TRBD2 (6 bases). Between the trimmed V and J ends, which lost 6 bases and 0 bases, there was a span of 12 bases. Germline V gene lookup returns CDR1 SGHTA and CDR2 FQGNSA. The CDR3 extends over 14 amino acids. The CDR3, as DNA: TGTGCCAGCAGTACACCACTAGCCTCCTACGAGCAGTACTTC. Its translation is CASSTPLASYEQYF.

The chain couples TRBV29-1 to TRBJ2-6; 8 bases align to TRBD1. The CDR3 extends over 18 amino acids. V was pared by 6 bases and J by 0 bases, with 13 bases of the junction left unmatched. Germline V gene sequence: CDR1 SQVTM, CDR2 ANQGSEA. CDR3 in amino acids: CSVLEWWTGSSGANVLTF. CDR3 DNA sequence: TGCAGCGTCCTCGAATGGTGGACAGGGAGCTCTGGGGCCAACGTCCTGACTTTC.

A few counts support this clone. J is TRBJ2-7 and V is TRBV7-2, with a weak D call TRBD1 (5 bases). CDR1 is SGHTA and CDR2 is FQGNSA in the germline V gene. The CDR3 totals 14 residues. Trimming took 5 bases from V and 3 from J, leaving 14 bases between them. The CDR3 DNA sequence: TGTGCCAGCAGCCGGACACCGGGCGACTACGAGCAGTACTTC. This sequence encodes CASSRTPGDYEQYF.

The J gene is TRBJ2-3, the V gene TRBV10-3; TRBD2 matches 9 bases. The V gene's germline CDR1 is ENHRY and CDR2 SYGVKD. This CDR3 comprises 15 residues. The V segment lost 6 bases and the J segment 1 base; nucleotides outside the gene matches: 5. CDR3 amino acids: CAIRGRLAGTDTQYF. The CDR3 DNA reads TGTGCCATCAGGGGACGACTAGCGGGCACAGATACGCAGTATTTT.

About this clone: Just one base apart from a much larger clone, this may be a read error. The gene calls are TRBV19 and TRBJ2-7, with 10 bases aligning to TRBD2. Germline loops: CDR1 LNHDA, CDR2 SQIVND (reference sequence). After removal of 6 bases from V and 2 bases from J, the junction contained 7 bases not matched to a gene. The length of the CDR3 is 15 residues. The chain's CDR3 is CASRSPGLATYEQYF. CDR3 bases: TGTGCCAGTAGGTCCCCGGGACTAGCGACCTACGAGCAGTACTTC.

This clone was recorded a few times. V and J are TRBV18 and TRBJ2-1; 15 nucleotides line up with TRBD2. The CDR3 covers 14 residues. V shed 6 bases, J shed 7 bases, and the junction held 1 base outside the gene matches. CDR1 KGHSH and CDR2 LQKENI come from the germline V gene. The CDR3 loop is CASSGTSGRNEQFF. CDR3 coding DNA: TGTGCCAGCTCCGGGACTAGCGGGAGGAATGAGCAGTTCTTC.